This T cell receptor (beta chain) was profiled in a study of CD8 T cells in ankylosing spondylitis. Quantitative 5'-RACE with molecular barcodes generated TCR beta libraries. Using its own MiXCR run on the 5' RACE reads, TCRdb lists one record per CDR3 protein. The sample includes about 750,000 distinct CDR3 sequences, roughly 19% seen only once; the top ten take roughly a fifth. The germline gives CDR1 SGHRS, CDR2 YFSETQ. The CDR3 covers 16 residues. The V and J ends lost 0 bases and 4 bases, in that order; junction bases with no gene match: 9. Turning to this clonotype: Its antigen is as yet unknown.

Study-wide findings and caveats: What appeared characteristic of ankylosing spondylitis blood was a TCR beta motif of under 10 highly homologous variants. Some motif variants had been reported before (in reactive arthritis synovial fluid and blood).

V is TRBV5-1 and J is TRBJ1-1, with 7 bases that match TRBD1. Input material: blood, either unsorted or a sorted T cell fraction (not recorded which). The origin of this receptor is a male donor with ankylosing spondylitis. The CDR3 DNA follows: TGCGCCAGCAGCTTGGGGCCCCCGGGACAGACCACTGAAGCTTTCTTT. Translating gives CASSLGPPGQTTEAFF. Combining the CDR3 with reference TRBV5-1 and TRBJ1-1 gives the whole variable domain KAGVTQTPRYLIKTRGQQVTLSCSPISGHRSVSWYQQTPGQGLQFLFEYFSETQRNKGNFPGRFSGRQFSNSRSEMNVSTLELGDSALYLCASSLGPPGQTTEAFFGQGTRLTVV.